This T cell receptor beta chain emerged from a study of blood T cells in healthy people across ages. Through a sample-barcoded 5' primer and a J-beta primer mix, a second PCR was run for roughly 7 to 11 cycles. TCRdb fed the 5' RACE reads into MiXCR, producing one record per CDR3 protein. The sample yields hundreds of thousands of distinct CDR3 sequences, about 53% seen once. V lost 9 bases and J lost 6, with 18 bases in between. The CDR3 contains 13 residues. CDR1 is LNHNV, CDR2 YYDKDF, per germline (reference sequence). The sample comprised blood. J is TRBJ2-7 and V is TRBV15, with D perhaps TRBD2 (5 bases). The clonotype originates from a man in his fifties or sixties in good health. The chain's CDR3 is CATTETRGREQYF. DNA for the CDR3: TGTGCCACGACGGAGACAAGAGGGCGCGAGCAGTACTTC. Full variable domain (missing parts from reference TRBV15 and TRBJ2-7): DAMVIQNPRYQVTQFGKPVTLSCSQTLNHNVMYWYQQKSSQAPKLLFHYYDKDFNNEADTPDNFQSRRPNTSFCFLDIRSPGLGDTAMYLCATTETRGREQYFGPGTRLTVT.